Given below is one T cell receptor (beta chain) in context. Its specificity is unknown. The sample originates from a study of T cell clonotyping in hematopoietic cell transplantation. The repertoire was sequenced with immunoSEQ multiplex PCR; TCRdb's copy has only in-frame clones and lacks some. The sample holds 25,000 to 35,000 clones, 60% to 80% seen once. Germline V gives CDR1 MNHNY, CDR2 SVGAGI (reference sequence). Deletions cut 7 bases from V and 8 bases from J, with 20 bases between. The CDR3 spans 14 residues. Whole-study results and caveats: Higher Inverse Simpson Index values in graft donor and pretransplant recipient predicted broader posttransplant TCR diversity. After transplant, recipient diversity fell while pathologically expanded clonotypes grew through day 180.

The time point was: recipient sample about 28 days before transplant, after cytoreduction. Samples: about 28 days before transplant, then days 30, 100 and 180 after. This material consisted of peripheral blood mononuclear cells, taken before stem cell transplant. V is TRBV6-6 and J is TRBJ1-2; D perhaps matches TRBD1 (5 bases). This sequence originates from a man between 50 and 59 years old with myelodysplastic syndrome. Some clones in this sample may be carry-over from other donors' samples. CDR3 sequence: CASTGIAGAGGYTF. CDR3 coding DNA: TGTGCCAGCACCGGAATTGCCGGGGCAGGGGGCTACACCTTC.